This T cell receptor (beta chain) was recovered during a study of T cells after posttransplantation cyclophosphamide. The CDR3 covers 13 residues. The V and J ends lost 10 bases and 8 bases, in that order; junction bases with no gene match: 5. The germline V gene has CDR1 ENHRY and CDR2 SYGVKD. Cells defined as naive were viable CD3+CD4+ or CD3+CD8+ and CCR7+CD45RA+CD45RO-CD95-CD27+CD28+. On the day of bone marrow donation, the related graft donor provided peripheral blood. Study observations and caveats: Donor CD8+ memory clones often dominated recipient blood repertoires at later times. Blood and skin or GI T cell repertoires showed limited TRB overlap.

This clone was found a few times. Its specificity is unknown. Produced via immunoSEQ multiplex PCR; TCRdb's table is partial and in-frame only. The sample lists some 20,000 clones, under 99% occurring once. The source of this sequence is a man between 35 and 55 years old in good health, CMV-negative, and a related stem cell transplant donor. The sequencing input was naive CD4+ T cells sorted from PBMCs. The chain has TRBV10-3 and TRBJ1-4, with 12 bases lining up with TRBD1. CDR3: CATGTGGEEKLFF. The CDR3 DNA follows: TGTGCCACCGGGACAGGGGGCGAGGAAAAACTGTTTTTT.